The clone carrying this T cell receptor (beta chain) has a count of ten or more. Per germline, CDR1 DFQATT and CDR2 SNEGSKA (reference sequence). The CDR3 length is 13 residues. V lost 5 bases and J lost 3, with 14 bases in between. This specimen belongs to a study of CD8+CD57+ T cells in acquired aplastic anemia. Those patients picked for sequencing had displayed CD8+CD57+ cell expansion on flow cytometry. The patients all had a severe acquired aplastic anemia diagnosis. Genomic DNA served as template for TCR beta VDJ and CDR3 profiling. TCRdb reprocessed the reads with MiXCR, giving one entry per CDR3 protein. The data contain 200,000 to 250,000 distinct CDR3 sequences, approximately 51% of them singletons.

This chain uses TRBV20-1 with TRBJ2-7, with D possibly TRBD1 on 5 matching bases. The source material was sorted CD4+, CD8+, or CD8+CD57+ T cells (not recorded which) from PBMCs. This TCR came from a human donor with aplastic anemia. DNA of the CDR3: TGCAGTGCTCCTTGGGGCAGGCTCTACGAGCAGTACTTC. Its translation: CSAPWGRLYEQYF.